The T cell receptor beta chain described here comes from a study of radiotherapy plus CTLA-4 blockade in lung cancer. Overall study: The study recorded objective responses in about 20% of patients and disease control in 31%.

Libraries were prepared by immunoSEQ multiplex PCR; TCRdb keeps only in-frame clonotypes and omits some of them. The sample has 64,000 or so clones, around 68% seen once. CDR3 length equals 15 residues. Germline V gene sequence: CDR1 MRHNA, CDR2 SNTAGT. The J segment lost 4 bases and the V segment lost 4 bases, leaving 6 bases of the junction unmatched. Patients had chemo-refractory metastatic non-small-cell lung cancer and received focal radiation plus CTLA-4 blockade that used ipilimumab. This TCR was recovered from a human donor with non-small cell lung cancer whose response to radiotherapy plus ipilimumab could not be evaluated. The specimen comprised peripheral blood, sampled from a patient treated with radiotherapy plus ipilimumab. The J gene is TRBJ2-3, the V gene TRBV6-4, with 9 bases lining up with TRBD1. The CDR3 here is CASSVTGGASDTQYF. As DNA, the CDR3 is TGTGCCAGCAGTGTTACAGGGGGCGCATCAGATACGCAGTATTTT.